These T cell receptor beta chains were read from a single sample in a study of blood T cell repertoires in COVID-19. Profiled with immunoSEQ multiplex PCR; TCRdb holds only in-frame clones, not every one. Of around 95,000 clones detected, approximately 81% appear once; the ten largest clones hold 9.5% to 12%. The sample was peripheral blood. The receptors were gathered from a woman of 80 years or more with acute or convalescent COVID-19. The CDR3 runs from the conserved cysteine through the conserved F or W.

v_call	j_call	cdr3_aa
TRBV11-2	TRBJ2-3	CASSLEEDFTDTQYF
TRBV1	TRBJ1-1	CTSSHGTGRPKSTEAFF
TRBV28	TRBJ1-2	CASSQDRGGGYTF
TRBV5-1	TRBJ1-4	CASSRDSPNEKLFF
TRBV6-5	TRBJ1-6	CASSLGDRDYNSPLHF
TRBV5-1	TRBJ2-5	CASSRDTQETQYF
TRBV19	TRBJ1-5	CASRTGTGGNQPQHF
TRBV19	TRBJ1-5	CASSRREGNQPQHF
TRBV5-1	TRBJ2-1	CASSTGGQYNEQFF
TRBV5-5	TRBJ2-7	CASDGLNSYEQYF
TRBV7-2	TRBJ1-1	CASSPRGTGGFLNTEAFF
TRBV10-3	TRBJ1-3	CATGGDARSGNTIYF
TRBV27	TRBJ2-7	CASSTLGTGDNYEQYF
TRBV19	TRBJ1-2	CASRSVDNRGRDGYTF
TRBV3-1/TRBV3-2	TRBJ1-2	CASSLLPGQGDGYTF